This TCR beta chain was sequenced during a study of a mutant IDH1 vaccine in newly diagnosed glioma. In this sample, this clone turned up a few times. Its target is unknown. The assay was immunoSEQ multiplex PCR, and TCRdb's table has in-frame clones only and misses some. The sample has some 71,000 clones, roughly 86% seen once. With 3 bases removed from V and 0 bases from J, the gap between germline ends came to 8 bases. Germline assignment: CDR1 MNHEY and CDR2 SMNVEV (reference sequence). This CDR3 contains 14 residues. Time point noted: week 35, safety follow-up. All doses held 300 ug of mutant IDH1 20-mer peptide, with topical imiquimod.

The source is a man in his thirties or forties with glioma. This chain uses TRBV27 with TRBJ1-1, with a weak D call TRBD1 (5 bases). The sequencing used PBMCs, collected from a glioma patient whose treatment included an IDH1 peptide vaccine. CDR3 DNA sequence: TGTGCCAGCAGTTTGGGACGGCTGAACACTGAAGCTTTCTTT. This gives the protein CASSLGRLNTEAFF.